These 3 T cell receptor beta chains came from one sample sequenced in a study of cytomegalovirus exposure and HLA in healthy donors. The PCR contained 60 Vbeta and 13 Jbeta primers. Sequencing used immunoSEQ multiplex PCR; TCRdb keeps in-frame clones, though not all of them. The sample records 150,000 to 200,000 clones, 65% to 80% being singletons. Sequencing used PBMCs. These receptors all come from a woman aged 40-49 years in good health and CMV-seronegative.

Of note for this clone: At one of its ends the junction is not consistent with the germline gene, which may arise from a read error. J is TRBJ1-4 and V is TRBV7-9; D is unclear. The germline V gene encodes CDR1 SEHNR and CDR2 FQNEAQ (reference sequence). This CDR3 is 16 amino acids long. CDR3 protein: CSSSFNSNPGSEKLFF. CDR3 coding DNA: TGTTCCAGCAGCTTTAACTCTAACCCGGGAAGTGAAAAACTGTTTTTT.

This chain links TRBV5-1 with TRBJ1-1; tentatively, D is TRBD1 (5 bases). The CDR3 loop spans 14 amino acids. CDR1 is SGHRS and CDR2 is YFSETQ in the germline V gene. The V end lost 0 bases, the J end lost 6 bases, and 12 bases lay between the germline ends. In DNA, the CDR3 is TGCGCCAGCAGCTTGGACAGGAGCTTACCTGAAGCTTTCTTT. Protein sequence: CASSLDRSLPEAFF.

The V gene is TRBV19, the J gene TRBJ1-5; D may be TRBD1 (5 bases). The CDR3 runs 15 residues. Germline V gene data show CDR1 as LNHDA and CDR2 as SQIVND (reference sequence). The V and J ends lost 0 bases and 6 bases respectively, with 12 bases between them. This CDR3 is CASSIDRVTSQPQHF. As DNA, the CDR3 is TGTGCCAGTAGTATAGACAGGGTGACAAGTCAGCCCCAGCATTTT.